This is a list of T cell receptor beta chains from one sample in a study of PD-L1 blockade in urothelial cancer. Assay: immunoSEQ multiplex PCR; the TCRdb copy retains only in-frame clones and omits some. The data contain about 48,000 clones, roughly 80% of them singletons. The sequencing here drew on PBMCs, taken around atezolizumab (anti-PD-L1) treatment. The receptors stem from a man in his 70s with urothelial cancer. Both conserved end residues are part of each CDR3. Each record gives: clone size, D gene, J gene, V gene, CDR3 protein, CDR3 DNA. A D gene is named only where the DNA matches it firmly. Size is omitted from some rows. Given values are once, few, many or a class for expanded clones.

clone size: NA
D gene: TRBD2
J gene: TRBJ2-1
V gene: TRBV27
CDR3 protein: CASSSGTSLFYEQFF
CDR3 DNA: TGTGCCAGCAGTTCCGGGACTAGCCTCTTCTATGAGCAGTTCTTC

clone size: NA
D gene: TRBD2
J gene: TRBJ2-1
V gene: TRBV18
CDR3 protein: CASSQLAGGYEQFF
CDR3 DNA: TGTGCCAGCTCACAATTAGCGGGAGGCTATGAGCAGTTCTTC

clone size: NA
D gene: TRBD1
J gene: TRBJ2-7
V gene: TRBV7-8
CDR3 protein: CASSSWTGDVGEQYF
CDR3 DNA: TGTGCCAGCAGCTCCTGGACAGGGGACGTGGGCGAGCAGTACTTC

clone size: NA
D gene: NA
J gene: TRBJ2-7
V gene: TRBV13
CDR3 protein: CASSLMHYEQYF
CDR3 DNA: TGTGCCAGCAGCCTAATGCACTACGAGCAGTACTTC

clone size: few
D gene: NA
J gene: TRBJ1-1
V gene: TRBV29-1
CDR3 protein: CSVEDVRGNTEAFF
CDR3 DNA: TGCAGCGTTGAAGATGTCAGGGGGAACACTGAAGCTTTCTTT

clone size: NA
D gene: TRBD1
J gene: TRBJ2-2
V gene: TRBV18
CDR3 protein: CASSPQTGTGGTGELFF
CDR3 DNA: TGTGCCAGCTCACCCCAAACCGGGACAGGGGGGACCGGGGAGCTGTTTTTT

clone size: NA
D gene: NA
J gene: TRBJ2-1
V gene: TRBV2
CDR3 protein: CASGGTYNEQFF
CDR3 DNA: TGTGCCAGCGGGGGCACATACAATGAGCAGTTCTTC

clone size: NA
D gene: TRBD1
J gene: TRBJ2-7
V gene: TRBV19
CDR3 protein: CASSIVPGQSSYEQYF
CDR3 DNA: TGTGCCAGTAGTATAGTTCCGGGACAGTCCTCCTACGAGCAGTACTTC

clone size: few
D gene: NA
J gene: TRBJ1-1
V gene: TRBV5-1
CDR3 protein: CAGCTRGLPDTEAFF
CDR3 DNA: TGCGCGGGTTGCACAAGGGGACTGCCGGACACTGAAGCTTTCTTT

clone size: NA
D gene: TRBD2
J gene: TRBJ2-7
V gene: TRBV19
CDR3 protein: CASSTSGTYEQYF
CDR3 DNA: TGTGCCAGTAGTACTAGCGGGACCTACGAGCAGTACTTC

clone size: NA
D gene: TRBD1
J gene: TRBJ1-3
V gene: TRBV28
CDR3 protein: CASSRTGSKGAGNTIYF
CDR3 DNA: TGTGCCAGCAGCCGGACAGGCTCCAAAGGGGCTGGAAACACCATATATTTT

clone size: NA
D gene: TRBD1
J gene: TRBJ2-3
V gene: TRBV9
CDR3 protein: CASSPDRGADTQYF
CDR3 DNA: TGTGCCAGCAGCCCTGACAGGGGTGCAGATACGCAGTATTTT

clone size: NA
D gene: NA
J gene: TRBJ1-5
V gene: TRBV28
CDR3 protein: CASTAGNQPQHF
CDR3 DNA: TGTGCCAGCACCGCGGGAAACCAGCCCCAGCATTTT

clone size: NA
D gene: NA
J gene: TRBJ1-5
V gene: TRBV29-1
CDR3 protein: CSAGDTSRAQHF
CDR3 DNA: TGCAGCGCCGGGGACACCTCGAGGGCCCAGCATTTT

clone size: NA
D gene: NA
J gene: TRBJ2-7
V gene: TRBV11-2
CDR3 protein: CASSLVLGGEQYF
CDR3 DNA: TGTGCCAGCAGCTTAGTACTAGGGGGCGAGCAGTACTTC

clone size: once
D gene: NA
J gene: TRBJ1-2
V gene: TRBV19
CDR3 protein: CASSIQGLGQQSNYGYTF
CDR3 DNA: TGTGCCAGTAGTATACAAGGATTAGGACAGCAATCTAACTATGGCTACACCTTC

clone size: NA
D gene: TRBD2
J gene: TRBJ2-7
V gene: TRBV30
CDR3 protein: CAWRRLTSGRPEGEQYF
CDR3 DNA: TGTGCCTGGAGGCGCCTTACTAGCGGGCGGCCTGAGGGCGAGCAGTACTTC

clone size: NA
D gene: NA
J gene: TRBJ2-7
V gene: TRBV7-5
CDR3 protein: CARSLLQGAAYEQYF
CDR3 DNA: TGTGCCAGAAGCTTGCTACAGGGGGCAGCCTACGAGCAGTACTTC

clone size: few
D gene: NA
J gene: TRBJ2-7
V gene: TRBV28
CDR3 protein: CASSEGSGPTYEQYF
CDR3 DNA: TGTGCCAGCAGTGAGGGCAGCGGGCCCACCTACGAGCAGTACTTC

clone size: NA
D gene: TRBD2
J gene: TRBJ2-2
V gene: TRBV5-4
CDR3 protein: CASMTSGRWWGTGELFF
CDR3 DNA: TGTGCCAGCATGACTAGCGGGAGATGGTGGGGCACCGGGGAGCTGTTTTTT

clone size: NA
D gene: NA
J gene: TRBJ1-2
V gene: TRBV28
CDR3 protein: CASRIVQGLHGYTF
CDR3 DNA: TGTGCCAGCAGGATAGTCCAGGGATTGCATGGCTACACCTTC

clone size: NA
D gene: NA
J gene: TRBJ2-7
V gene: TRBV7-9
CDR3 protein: CASSLTPGGEQYF
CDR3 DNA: TGTGCCAGCAGCTTAACCCCCGGCGGGGAGCAGTACTTC

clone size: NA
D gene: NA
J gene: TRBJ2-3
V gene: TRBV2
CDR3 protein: CASSAPGLPDTQYF
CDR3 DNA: TGTGCCAGCAGTGCCCCGGGACTTCCCGATACGCAGTATTTT

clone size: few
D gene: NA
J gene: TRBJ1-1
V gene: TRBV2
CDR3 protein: CASSEGGTDRNTEAFF
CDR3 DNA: TGTGCCAGCAGTGAAGGAGGGACGGACAGAAACACTGAAGCTTTCTTT

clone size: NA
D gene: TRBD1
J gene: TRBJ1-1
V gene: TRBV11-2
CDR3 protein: CASSLGTGVTEAFF
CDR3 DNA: TGTGCCAGCAGCTTAGGGACAGGGGTTACTGAAGCTTTCTTT

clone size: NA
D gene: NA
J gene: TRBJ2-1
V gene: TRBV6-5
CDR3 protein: CASSYRGTVNNEQFF
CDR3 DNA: TGTGCCAGCAGTTACCGCGGGACTGTGAACAATGAGCAGTTCTTC

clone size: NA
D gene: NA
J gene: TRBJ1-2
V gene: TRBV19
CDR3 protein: CASSIGLIRQDPNYGYTF
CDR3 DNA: TGTGCCAGTAGTATAGGTCTTATTCGACAGGACCCTAACTATGGCTACACCTTC

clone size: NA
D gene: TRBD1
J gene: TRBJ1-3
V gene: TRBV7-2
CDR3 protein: CASSLAHFGTGRGGNTIYF
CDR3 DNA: TGTGCCAGCAGCTTAGCCCATTTCGGGACAGGGCGGGGTGGAAACACCATATATTTT

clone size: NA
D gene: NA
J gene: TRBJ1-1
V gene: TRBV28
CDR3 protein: CASSFGGVGGYTEAFF
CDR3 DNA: TGTGCCAGCAGTTTTGGAGGCGTCGGGGGGTACACTGAAGCTTTCTTT

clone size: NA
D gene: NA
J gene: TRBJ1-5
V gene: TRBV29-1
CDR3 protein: CSVKGDSNQPQHF
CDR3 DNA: TGCAGCGTTAAGGGGGATAGCAATCAGCCCCAGCATTTT

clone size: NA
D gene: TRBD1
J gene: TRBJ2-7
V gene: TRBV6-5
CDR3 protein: CASSSIGQGSSYEQYF
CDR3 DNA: TGTGCCAGCAGTTCCATAGGACAGGGGAGCTCCTACGAGCAGTACTTC

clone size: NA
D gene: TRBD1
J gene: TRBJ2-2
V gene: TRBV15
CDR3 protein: CATSRGVGTGSKELFF
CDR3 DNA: TGTGCCACCAGCAGGGGGGTAGGGACAGGGAGCAAGGAGCTGTTTTTT

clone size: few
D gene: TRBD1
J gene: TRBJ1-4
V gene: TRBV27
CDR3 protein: CASSGTTDRVNEKLFF
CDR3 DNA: TGTGCCAGCAGTGGGACAACCGACAGGGTTAATGAAAAACTGTTTTTT

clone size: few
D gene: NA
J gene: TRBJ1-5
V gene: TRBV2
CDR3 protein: CASTPAQGSNQPQHF
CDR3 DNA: TGTGCCAGCACCCCCGCCCAGGGAAGCAATCAGCCCCAGCATTTT

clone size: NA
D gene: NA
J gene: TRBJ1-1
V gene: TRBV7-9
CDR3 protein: CASSVRGTEAFF
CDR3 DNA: TGTGCCAGCAGCGTCAGAGGGACTGAAGCTTTCTTT

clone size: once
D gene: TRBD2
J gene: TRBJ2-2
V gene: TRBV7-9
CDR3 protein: CASGLAGNTGELFF
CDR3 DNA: TGTGCCAGCGGACTAGCGGGGAACACCGGGGAGCTGTTTTTT

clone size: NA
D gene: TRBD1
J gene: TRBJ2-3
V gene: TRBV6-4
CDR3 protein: CASSDLGTGGDTQYF
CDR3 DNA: TGTGCCAGCAGCGACCTCGGGACAGGGGGAGATACGCAGTATTTT

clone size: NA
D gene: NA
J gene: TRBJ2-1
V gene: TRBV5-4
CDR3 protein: CASSFTGNEQFF
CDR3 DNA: TGTGCCAGCAGCTTTACAGGAAATGAGCAGTTCTTC

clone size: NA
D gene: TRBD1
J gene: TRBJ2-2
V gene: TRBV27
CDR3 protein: CASSTPRDRRTNTGELFF
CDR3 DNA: TGTGCCAGCAGCACCCCCCGGGACAGGAGAACGAACACCGGGGAGCTGTTTTTT

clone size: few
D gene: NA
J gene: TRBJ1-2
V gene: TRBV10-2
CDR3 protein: CASSELYIDSYGYTF
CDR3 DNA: TGCGCCAGCAGTGAGTTATACATCGACAGCTATGGCTACACCTTC

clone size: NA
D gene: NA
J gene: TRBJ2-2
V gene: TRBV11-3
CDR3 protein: CASSAEGGTTGELFF
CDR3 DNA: TGTGCCAGCAGCGCTGAAGGAGGGACCACCGGGGAGCTGTTTTTT

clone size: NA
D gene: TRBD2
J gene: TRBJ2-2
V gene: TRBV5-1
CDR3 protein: CASSPRPPGLAGGLITGELFF
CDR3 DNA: TGCGCCAGCAGCCCCCGGCCTCCGGGACTAGCGGGAGGTTTGATCACCGGGGAGCTGTTTTTT

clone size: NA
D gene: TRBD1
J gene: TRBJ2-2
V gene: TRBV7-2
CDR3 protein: CASSLGQGATGELFF
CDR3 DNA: TGTGCCAGCAGCTTAGGACAGGGGGCGACCGGGGAGCTGTTTTTT

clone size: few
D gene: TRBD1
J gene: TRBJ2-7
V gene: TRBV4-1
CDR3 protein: CASSQVSDRNYEQYF
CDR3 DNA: TGCGCCAGCAGCCAAGTGTCGGACAGGAACTACGAGCAGTACTTC

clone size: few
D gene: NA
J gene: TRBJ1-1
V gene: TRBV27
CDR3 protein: CASSLSGRGDTEAFF
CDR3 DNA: TGTGCCAGCAGTTTATCTGGAAGAGGAGACACTGAAGCTTTCTTT

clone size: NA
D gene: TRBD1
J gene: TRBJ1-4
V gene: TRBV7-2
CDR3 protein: CASSLGDSSNEKLFF
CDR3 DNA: TGTGCCAGCAGCTTAGGGGACAGCAGTAATGAAAAACTGTTTTTT

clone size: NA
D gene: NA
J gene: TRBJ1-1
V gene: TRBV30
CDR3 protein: CAWSVFLTFGRDTEAFF
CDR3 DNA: TGTGCCTGGAGTGTCTTTTTAACATTCGGGAGAGACACTGAAGCTTTCTTT

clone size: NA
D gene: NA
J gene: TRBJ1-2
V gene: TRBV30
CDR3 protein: CAWSVVILVRGIDYGYTF
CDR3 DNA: TGTGCCTGGAGTGTAGTTATACTGGTGAGAGGGATCGACTATGGCTACACCTTC

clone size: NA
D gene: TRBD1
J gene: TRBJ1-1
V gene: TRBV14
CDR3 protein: CASSYGQGEAFF
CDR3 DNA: TGTGCCAGCAGCTACGGACAGGGTGAAGCTTTCTTT

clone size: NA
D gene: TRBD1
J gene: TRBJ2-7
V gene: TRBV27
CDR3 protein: CASSSGQGAGFYEQYF
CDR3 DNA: TGTGCCAGCAGTTCTGGACAGGGGGCAGGGTTCTACGAGCAGTACTTC

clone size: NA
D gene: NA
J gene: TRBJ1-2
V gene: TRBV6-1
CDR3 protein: CASTGDAGYTF
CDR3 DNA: TGTGCCAGCACGGGGGATGCGGGCTACACCTTC

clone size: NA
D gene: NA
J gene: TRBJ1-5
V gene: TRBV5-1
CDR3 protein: CASSAGINQPQHF
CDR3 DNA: TGCGCCAGCAGTGCAGGGATTAATCAGCCCCAGCATTTT

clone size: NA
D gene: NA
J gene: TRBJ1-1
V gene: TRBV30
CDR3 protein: CAWSRYRLGNTEAFF
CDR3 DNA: TGTGCCTGGAGTAGGTACAGGTTGGGGAACACTGAAGCTTTCTTT

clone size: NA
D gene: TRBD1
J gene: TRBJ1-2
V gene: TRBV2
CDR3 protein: CASSPGQGNYGYTF
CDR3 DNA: TGTGCCAGCAGCCCCGGACAGGGGAACTATGGCTACACCTTC

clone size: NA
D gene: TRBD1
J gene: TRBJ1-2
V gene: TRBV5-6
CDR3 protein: CASSLELGTGYGYTF
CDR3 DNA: TGTGCCAGCAGCTTGGAGTTAGGGACAGGCTATGGCTACACCTTC

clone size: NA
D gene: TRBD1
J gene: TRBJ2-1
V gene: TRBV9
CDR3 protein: CASSVAAGGKGEQFF
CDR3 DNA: TGTGCCAGCAGCGTAGCCGCAGGGGGCAAAGGTGAGCAGTTCTTC

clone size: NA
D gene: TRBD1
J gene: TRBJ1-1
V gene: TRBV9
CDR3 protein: CASSGPDRMFRF
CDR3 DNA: TGTGCCAGCAGCGGGCCGGACAGGATGTTTCGATTT

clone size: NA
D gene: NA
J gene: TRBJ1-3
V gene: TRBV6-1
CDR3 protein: CASSEGWSSGNTIYF
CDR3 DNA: TGTGCCAGCAGTGAAGGGTGGAGCTCTGGAAACACCATATATTTT